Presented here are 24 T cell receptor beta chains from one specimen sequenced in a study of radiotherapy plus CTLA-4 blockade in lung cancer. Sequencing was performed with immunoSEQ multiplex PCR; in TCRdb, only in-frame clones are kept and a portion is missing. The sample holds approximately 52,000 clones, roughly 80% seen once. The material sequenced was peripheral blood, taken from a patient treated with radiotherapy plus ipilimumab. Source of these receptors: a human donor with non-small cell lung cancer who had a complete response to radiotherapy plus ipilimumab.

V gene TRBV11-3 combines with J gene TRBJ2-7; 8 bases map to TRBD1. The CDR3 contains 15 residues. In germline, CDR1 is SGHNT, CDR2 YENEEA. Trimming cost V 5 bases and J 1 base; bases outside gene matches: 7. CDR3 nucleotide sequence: TGTGCCAGCAGCCCCTCCGGACAGGGATCCTACGAGCAGTACTTC. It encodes CASSPSGQGSYEQYF.

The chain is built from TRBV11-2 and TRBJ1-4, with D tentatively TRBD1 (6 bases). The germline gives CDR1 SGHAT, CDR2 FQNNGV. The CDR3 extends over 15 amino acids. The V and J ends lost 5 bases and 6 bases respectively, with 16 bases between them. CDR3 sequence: CASSIQGKEDEKLFF. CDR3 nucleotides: TGTGCCAGCAGCATTCAGGGGAAAGAGGATGAAAAACTGTTTTTT. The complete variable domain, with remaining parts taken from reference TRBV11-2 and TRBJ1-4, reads EAGVAQSPRYKIIEKRQSVAFWCNPISGHATLYWYQQILGQGPKLLIQFQNNGVVDDSQLPKDRFSAERLKGVDSTLKIQPAKLEDSAVYLCASSIQGKEDEKLFFGSGTQLSVL.

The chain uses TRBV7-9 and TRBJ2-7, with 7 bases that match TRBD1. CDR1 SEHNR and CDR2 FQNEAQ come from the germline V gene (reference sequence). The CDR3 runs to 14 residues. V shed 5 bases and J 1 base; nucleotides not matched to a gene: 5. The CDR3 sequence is CASSTGQASYEQYF. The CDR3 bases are TGTGCCAGCAGCACAGGACAGGCTTCCTACGAGCAGTACTTC.

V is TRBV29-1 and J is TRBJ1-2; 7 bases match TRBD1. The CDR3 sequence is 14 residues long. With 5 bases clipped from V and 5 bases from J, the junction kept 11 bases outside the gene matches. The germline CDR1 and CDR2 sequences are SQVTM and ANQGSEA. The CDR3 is CSVQRSRGYYGYTF. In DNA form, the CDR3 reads TGCAGCGTTCAAAGGTCCAGGGGGTATTATGGCTACACCTTC.

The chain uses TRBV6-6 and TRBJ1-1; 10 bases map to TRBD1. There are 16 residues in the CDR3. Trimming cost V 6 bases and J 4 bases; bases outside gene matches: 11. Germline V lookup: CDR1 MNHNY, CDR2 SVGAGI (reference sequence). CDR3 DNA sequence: TGTGCCAGCAGAACACGACAGGGGGCCCGGGTCACTGAAGCTTTCTTT. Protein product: CASRTRQGARVTEAFF.

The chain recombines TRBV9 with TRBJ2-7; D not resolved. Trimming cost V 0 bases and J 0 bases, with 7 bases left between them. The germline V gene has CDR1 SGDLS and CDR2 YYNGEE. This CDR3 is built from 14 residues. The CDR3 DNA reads TGTGCCAGCAGCGTAGGATACAGCTCCTACGAGCAGTACTTC. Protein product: CASSVGYSSYEQYF.

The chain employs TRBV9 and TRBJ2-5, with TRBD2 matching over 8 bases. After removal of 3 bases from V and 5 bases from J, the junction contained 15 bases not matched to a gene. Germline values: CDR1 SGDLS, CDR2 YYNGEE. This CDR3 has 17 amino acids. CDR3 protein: CASSGELLAEVRETQYF. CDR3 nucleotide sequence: TGTGCCAGCAGCGGCGAATTACTAGCGGAGGTGAGGGAGACCCAGTACTTC. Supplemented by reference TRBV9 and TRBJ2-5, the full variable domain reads DSGVTQTPKHLITATGQRVTLRCSPRSGDLSVYWYQQSLDQGLQFLIQYYNGEERAKGNILERFSAQQFPDLHSELNLSSLELGDSALYFCASSGELLAEVRETQYFGPGTRLLVL.

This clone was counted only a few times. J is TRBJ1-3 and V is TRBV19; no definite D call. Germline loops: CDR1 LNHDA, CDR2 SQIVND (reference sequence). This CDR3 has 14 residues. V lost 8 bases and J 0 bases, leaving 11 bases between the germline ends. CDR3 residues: CASAQIGSGNTIYF. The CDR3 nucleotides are TGTGCCAGTGCGCAAATCGGCTCTGGAAACACCATATATTTT.

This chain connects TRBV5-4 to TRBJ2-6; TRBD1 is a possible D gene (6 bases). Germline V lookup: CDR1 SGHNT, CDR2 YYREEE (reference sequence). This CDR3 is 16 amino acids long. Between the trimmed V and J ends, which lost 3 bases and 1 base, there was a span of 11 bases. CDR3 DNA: TGTGCCAGCAGCTCGGGACAATTTTCTGGGGCCAACGTCCTGACTTTC. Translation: CASSSGQFSGANVLTF. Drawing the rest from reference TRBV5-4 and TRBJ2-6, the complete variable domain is ETGVTQSPTHLIKTRGQQVTLRCSSQSGHNTVSWYQQALGQGPQFIFQYYREEENGRGNFPPRFSGLQFPNYSSELNVNALELDDSALYLCASSSGQFSGANVLTFGAGSRLTVL.

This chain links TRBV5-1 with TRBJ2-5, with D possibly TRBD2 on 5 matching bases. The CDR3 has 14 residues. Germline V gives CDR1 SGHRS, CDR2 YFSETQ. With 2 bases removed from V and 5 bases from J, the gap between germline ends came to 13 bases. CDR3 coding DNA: TGCGCCAGCAGCTTCAGATCAGGCGGGGAGACCCAGTACTTC. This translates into CASSFRSGGETQYF.

The CDR3 spells CASTPDNQPQHF. The DNA for the CDR3 is TGTGCCAGTACGCCAGACAATCAGCCCCAGCATTTT. V is TRBV19 and J is TRBJ1-5; D is unresolved. V was shortened by 7 bases and J by 3 bases, with 7 bases between the two germline ends. In germline, CDR1 is LNHDA, CDR2 SQIVND (reference sequence). This CDR3 contains 12 residues.

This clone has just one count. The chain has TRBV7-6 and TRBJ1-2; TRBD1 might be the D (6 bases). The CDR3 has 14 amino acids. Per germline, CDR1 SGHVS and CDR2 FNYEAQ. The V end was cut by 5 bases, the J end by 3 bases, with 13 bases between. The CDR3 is CASSPTQGYYGYTF. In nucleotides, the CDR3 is TGTGCCAGCAGCCCGACACAGGGTTACTATGGCTACACCTTC. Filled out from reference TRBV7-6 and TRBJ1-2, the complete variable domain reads GAGVSQSPRYKVTKRGQDVALRCDPISGHVSLYWYRQALGQGPEFLTYFNYEAQQDKSGLPNDRFSAERPEGSISTLTIQRTEQRDSAMYRCASSPTQGYYGYTFGSGTRLTVV.

The CDR3, as DNA: TGTGCCAGCTCACCACCGTCCAGGCCGAATGAGCAGTTCTTC. This codes for CASSPPSRPNEQFF. The chain joins TRBV18 to TRBJ2-1; D ambiguous. The CDR3 totals 14 residues. Trimming left V 0 bases short and J 7 bases short, with 10 bases between. Germline V CDR1 and CDR2: KGHSH, LQKENI. The full variable domain, rest sourced from reference TRBV18 and TRBJ2-1, is NAGVMQNPRHLVRRRGQEARLRCSPMKGHSHVYWYRQLPEEGLKFMVYLQKENIIDESGMPKERFSAEFPKEGPSILRIQQVVRGDSAAYFCASSPPSRPNEQFFGPGTRLTVL.

For the CDR3, the DNA is TGTGCCAGCAGCGGACTAGCGCTCGGGACCTACGAGCAGTACTTC. This encodes CASSGLALGTYEQYF. The V and J genes are TRBV7-2 and TRBJ2-7, with TRBD2 matching over 9 bases. The CDR3 length is 15 residues. Germline CDR1 reads SGHTA; CDR2 reads FQGNSA. V lost 5 bases to trimming and J lost 2 bases; unmatched junction nucleotides: 7.

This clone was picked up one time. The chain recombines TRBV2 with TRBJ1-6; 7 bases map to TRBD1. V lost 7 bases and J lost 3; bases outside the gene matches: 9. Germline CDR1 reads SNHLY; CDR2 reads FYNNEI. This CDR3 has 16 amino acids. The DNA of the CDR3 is TGTGCCAGCATTTATTCGGGACAGCTCTATAATTCACCCCTCCACTTT. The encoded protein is CASIYSGQLYNSPLHF.

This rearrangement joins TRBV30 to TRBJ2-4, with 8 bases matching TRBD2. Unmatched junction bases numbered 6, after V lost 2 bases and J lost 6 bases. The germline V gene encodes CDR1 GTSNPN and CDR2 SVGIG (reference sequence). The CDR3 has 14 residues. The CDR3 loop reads CAWSSGLATNIQYF. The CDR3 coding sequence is TGTGCCTGGAGTTCCGGACTAGCAACAAACATTCAGTACTTC.

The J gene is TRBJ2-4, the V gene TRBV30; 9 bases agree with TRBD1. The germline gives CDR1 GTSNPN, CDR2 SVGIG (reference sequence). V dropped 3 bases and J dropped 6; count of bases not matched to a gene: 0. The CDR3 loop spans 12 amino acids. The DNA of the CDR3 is TGTGCCTGGAGGACAGGGGGAAACATTCAGTACTTC. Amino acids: CAWRTGGNIQYF.

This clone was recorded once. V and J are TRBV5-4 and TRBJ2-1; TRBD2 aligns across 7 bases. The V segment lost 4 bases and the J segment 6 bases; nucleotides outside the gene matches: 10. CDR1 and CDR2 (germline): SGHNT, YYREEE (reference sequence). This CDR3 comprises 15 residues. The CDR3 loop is CASSPGTIYSNEQFF. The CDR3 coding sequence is TGTGCCAGCAGCCCGGGGACTATCTATAGCAATGAGCAGTTCTTC.

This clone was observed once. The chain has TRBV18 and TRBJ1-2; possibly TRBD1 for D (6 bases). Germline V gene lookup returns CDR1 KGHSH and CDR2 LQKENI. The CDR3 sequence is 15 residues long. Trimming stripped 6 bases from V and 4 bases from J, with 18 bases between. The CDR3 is CASSPPSRGVYGYTF. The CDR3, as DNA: TGTGCCAGCTCCCCTCCCTCCAGGGGTGTCTATGGCTACACCTTC.

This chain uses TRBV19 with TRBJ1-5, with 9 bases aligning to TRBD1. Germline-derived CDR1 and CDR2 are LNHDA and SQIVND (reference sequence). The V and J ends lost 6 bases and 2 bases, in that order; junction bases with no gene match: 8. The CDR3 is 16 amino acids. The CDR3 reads CASRSQGATGNQPQHF. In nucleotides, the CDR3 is TGTGCCAGTAGATCACAGGGGGCGACCGGCAATCAGCCCCAGCATTTT.

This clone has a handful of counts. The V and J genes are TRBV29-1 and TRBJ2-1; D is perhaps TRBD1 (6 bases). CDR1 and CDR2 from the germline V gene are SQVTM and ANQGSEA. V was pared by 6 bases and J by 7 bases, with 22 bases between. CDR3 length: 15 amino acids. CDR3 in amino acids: CSVRLRTDQGNEQFF. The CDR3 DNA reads TGCAGCGTCCGGCTGAGGACAGACCAAGGGAATGAGCAGTTCTTC.

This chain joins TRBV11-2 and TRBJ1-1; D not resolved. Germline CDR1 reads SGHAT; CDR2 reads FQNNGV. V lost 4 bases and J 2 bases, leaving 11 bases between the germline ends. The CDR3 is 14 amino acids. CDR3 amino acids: CASSSGGSNTEAFF. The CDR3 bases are TGTGCCAGCAGCTCAGGTGGGAGCAACACTGAAGCTTTCTTT.

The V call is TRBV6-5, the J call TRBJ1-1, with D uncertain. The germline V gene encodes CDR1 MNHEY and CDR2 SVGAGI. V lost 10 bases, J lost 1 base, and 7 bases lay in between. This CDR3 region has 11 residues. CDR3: CATFRNTEAFF. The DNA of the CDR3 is TGTGCCACCTTTAGGAACACTGAAGCTTTCTTT.

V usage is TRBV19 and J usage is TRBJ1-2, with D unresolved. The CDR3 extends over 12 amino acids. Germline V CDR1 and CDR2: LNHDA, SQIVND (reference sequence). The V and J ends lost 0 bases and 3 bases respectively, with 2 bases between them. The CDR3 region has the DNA TGTGCCAGTAGTATAGACGACTATGGCTACACCTTC. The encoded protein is CASSIDDYGYTF.